Listed below are T cell receptor beta chains from one sample, sequenced in a study of cytomegalovirus exposure and HLA in healthy donors. Here immunoSEQ multiplex PCR was the method, and the copy in TCRdb shows in-frame clones only, minus some. The data show some 200,000 clones, approximately 78% seen once. Sequencing used PBMCs. The source of these receptors is a woman in her forties or fifties in good health and CMV-seropositive. CDR3s leave out the opening cysteine and the closing phenylalanine or tryptophan.

>TRBV19|TRBJ2-6
ASTRQGTTSGANVLT
>TRBV5-6|TRBJ1-1
ASSLLGTAMNEAF
>TRBV27|TRBJ2-5
ASSSPLRSRGTQY
>TRBV6-5|TRBJ1-4
ASSPRLGEKLF
>TRBV10-1|TRBJ2-3
ASSADTDTQY
>TRBV2|TRBJ2-2
ASGGGSAHTGELF
>TRBV28|TRBJ1-2
ASSFGPGQTFGYGYT
>TRBV27|TRBJ2-3
ASSPGASHTDTQY
>TRBV4-3|TRBJ2-7
ASSQQGLRDEQY
>TRBV5-1|TRBJ1-2
ASSEQGGYGYT
>TRBV5-1|.
ASSHGTGDYEQY
>TRBV28|TRBJ1-6
ASSKSSYNSPLH
>TRBV15|TRBJ2-7
ATKSRPGTYEQY
>TRBV5-6|TRBJ2-2
ASSYDRGAGELF
>TRBV2|TRBJ2-7
ASSEEAAHTREQY
>TRBV6-5|TRBJ1-2
ASSPSGFYGYT
>TRBV10-3|TRBJ2-5
AIRLDRESETQY
>TRBV18|TRBJ1-6
ASSLDRGQNGSPLH
>TRBV18|TRBJ1-5
ASSPTNDQPQH
>TRBV7-2|TRBJ2-6
ASSLAPGGANVLT
>TRBV2|TRBJ1-2
ASSPGQVITYGYT
>TRBV10-3|TRBJ2-2
AISPYTGELF
>TRBV4-3|TRBJ2-1
ASSQDEVAGAIYNEQF
>TRBV7-9|TRBJ1-1
ASSPTGVRAEAF
>TRBV5-1|TRBJ2-1
ASSEQGAGNEQF
>TRBV7-8|TRBJ2-5
ASSSGQETQY
>TRBV11-3|TRBJ2-3
ASSWNGGGTDTQY
>TRBV5-1|TRBJ2-5
ASSVGTVQETQY
>TRBV14|TRBJ1-4
ASSQDRSRWGEKLF
>TRBV19|TRBJ1-2
ATRLWTDNNYGYT
>TRBV5-6|TRBJ2-5
ASSQGQTQY
>TRBV10-3|TRBJ2-7
AISGPGQGNPYEQY
>TRBV5-1|TRBJ2-2
ASSLVSAGDGELF
>TRBV7-2|TRBJ2-5
ASSLVAGGPGETQY
>TRBV10-3|TRBJ2-7
AISREPLNEQY
>TRBV10-3|TRBJ2-1
AISGTWGRSYNEQF
>TRBV5-1|TRBJ1-1
ASSLTGGTEAF
>TRBV28|TRBJ2-5
ASTPPGQGGRKTQY
>TRBV6-6|TRBJ1-4
ASTPGQREKLF
>TRBV27|TRBJ2-3
ASSFSRADTQY
>TRBV5-1|TRBJ2-1
ASSPSVGSGSYNEQF
>TRBV18|.
ASSPGASEQY
>TRBV27|TRBJ2-5
ASSLNPGLAGGQETQY
>TRBV2|TRBJ1-2
ASSKGPGGYYGYT
>TRBV9|TRBJ2-2
ASGQSNTGELF
>TRBV7-9|TRBJ2-7
SSSLVASGRAIYEQY
>TRBV6-5|TRBJ2-1
ASSPAGLNEQF